This TCR beta chain was profiled in a study of T-cell reconstitution after alpha-beta-depleted transplantation in children. Molecular barcoding with unique molecular identifiers was used for the TCRbeta library. TCRdb re-called the PCR reads with MiXCR, one entry per CDR3 protein. The sample lists 500,000 to 600,000 distinct CDR3 sequences, 32% seen once, with under 3% in the top ten. The CDR3 has 15 amino acids. V shed 2 bases, J shed 11 bases, and the junction held 9 bases outside the gene matches. From germline, CDR1 is MNHEY and CDR2 SVGEGT. This clonotype came up a few times. The specimen was PBMCs from the stem cell graft donor, collected from the stem cell graft. The V call is TRBV6-2 or TRBV6-3, the J call TRBJ2-1, with 10 bases identical to TRBD1. This receptor was identified in a human donor who donated a stem cell graft to a child with aplastic anemia. CDR3: CASSYPSRDRGKQFF. DNA for the CDR3: TGTGCCAGCAGTTACCCGTCCCGGGACAGGGGCAAGCAGTTCTTC.